What follows are 10 T cell receptor beta chains derived from one specimen sequenced in a study of blood T cell repertoires in COVID-19. Data came from immunoSEQ multiplex PCR; TCRdb stores just in-frame clones and leaves some out. The sample contains about 220,000 clones, about 91% of which appear only once. Sequenced material: PBMCs or T cells enriched from blood (not recorded which). The receptors derive from a woman aged 40 to 55 with acute COVID-19.

The genes are TRBV5-6 and TRBJ2-2; D may be TRBD2 (6 bases). V was pared by 4 bases and J by 5 bases, with 15 bases between. This CDR3 has 15 residues. The V gene's germline CDR1 is SGHDT and CDR2 YYEEEE. In DNA form, the CDR3 reads TGTGCCAGCAGCCGGGACGGGAGAGGAACCGGGGAGCTGTTTTTT. Translation gives CASSRDGRGTGELFF. Combining the CDR3 with reference TRBV5-6 and TRBJ2-2 gives the whole variable domain DAGVTQSPTHLIKTRGQQVTLRCSPKSGHDTVSWYQQALGQGPQFIFQYYEEEERQRGNFPDRFSGHQFPNYSSELNVNALLLGDSALYLCASSRDGRGTGELFFGEGSRLTVL.

The V and J genes are TRBV21-1 and TRBJ1-6; TRBD1 is taken as the D call from the table, unchecked against the DNA. TRBV21-1 is reported as a pseudogene. The CDR3 is 19 residues long. CDR3 bases: TGTGCCAGCAGCCCCCCGACTCACGGACAGGAGTCCTATAATTCACCCCTCCACTTT. It specifies CASSPPTHGQESYNSPLHF.

V gene TRBV2 combines with J gene TRBJ2-3, with TRBD1 matching 7 bases. The CDR3 is 13 residues long. Trimming cost V 6 bases and J 1 base; bases outside gene matches: 1. Germline-derived CDR1 and CDR2 are SNHLY and FYNNEI. The DNA for the CDR3 is TGTGCCAGCAGCGGACAGGGCACAGATACGCAGTATTTT. Its translation: CASSGQGTDTQYF.

The CDR3 nucleotides read TGTGCCAGCAGCTTACAGGGTACGGGCGAGCAGTACTTC. Encoded protein: CASSLQGTGEQYF. The chain couples TRBV11-2 to TRBJ2-7; perhaps TRBD1 as D (5 bases). Looked up from germline, CDR1 is SGHAT and CDR2 is FQNNGV. The CDR3 spans 13 residues. Trimming cost V 2 bases and J 6 bases, with 11 bases left between them. Supplemented by reference TRBV11-2 and TRBJ2-7, the full variable domain reads EAGVAQSPRYKIIEKRQSVAFWCNPISGHATLYWYQQILGQGPKLLIQFQNNGVVDDSQLPKDRFSAERLKGVDSTLKIQPAKLEDSAVYLCASSLQGTGEQYFGPGTRLTVT.

This clone showed up just a few times. The chain carries TRBV19 and TRBJ1-3; no clear D. The V end lost 7 bases, the J end lost 4 bases, and 17 bases lay between the germline ends. This CDR3 is built from 15 residues. Germline V CDR1 and CDR2: LNHDA, SQIVND (reference sequence). The CDR3 bases are TGTGCCAGTACGACGGGGTCCCCGTCGGGAAACACCATATATTTT. Its protein product is CASTTGSPSGNTIYF.

V and J are TRBV4-2 and TRBJ2-7, with D hard to call. The CDR3 loop spans 13 amino acids. V shed 0 bases and J shed 4 bases, with 7 bases lying between them. Looked up from germline, CDR1 is LGHNA and CDR2 is YNFKEQ. This CDR3 reads CASSQESVYEQYF. The CDR3 nucleotides are TGTGCCAGCAGCCAAGAGTCTGTGTACGAGCAGTACTTC.

This chain links TRBV30 with TRBJ2-5; a possible D gene is TRBD1 (6 bases). The CDR3 length is 15 residues. V shed 0 bases and J shed 5 bases, with 16 bases lying between them. The V gene's germline CDR1 is GTSNPN and CDR2 SVGIG (reference sequence). CDR3 bases: TGTGCCTGGAGTGTAGGGCAGGGGAATAAGGAGACCCAGTACTTC. It translates to CAWSVGQGNKETQYF.

In regard to this clone: The same CDR3 also results from other DNA sequences found in this sample. The rearrangement joins TRBV12-3 or TRBV12-4 to TRBJ1-2; TRBD1 is a possible D gene (5 bases). Trimming took 1 base from V and 7 from J, leaving 10 bases between them. The CDR3 totals 13 residues. The CDR3 protein is CASSLGQGGGYTF. As DNA, the CDR3 is TGTGCCAGCAGTTTAGGGCAGGGAGGTGGCTACACCTTC.

The J gene is TRBJ1-6, the V gene TRBV7-2, with D possibly being TRBD1 (6 bases). V was pared by 4 bases and J by 5 bases, with 9 bases between. The CDR3 has 14 residues. The germline V gene has CDR1 SGHTA and CDR2 FQGNSA. The CDR3 sequence is CASSSTGNNSPLHF. In DNA form, the CDR3 reads TGTGCCAGCAGCTCCACAGGGAATAATTCACCCCTCCACTTT.

The CDR3 loop reads CASSVGGVAQPQHF. As DNA, the CDR3 is TGTGCCAGCAGCGTAGGTGGGGTAGCGCAGCCCCAGCATTTT. This chain uses TRBV9 with TRBJ1-5; D is unclear. The CDR3 loop spans 14 amino acids. Trimming cost V 0 bases and J 7 bases, with 11 bases left between them. Germline values: CDR1 SGDLS, CDR2 YYNGEE.